This TCR beta chain was captured by sequencing in a study of CD8+ T cells in alopecia areata. At the level of the study: Donor skin was harvested from approximately 6-12-month-old C3H/HeJ mice with spontaneous alopecia and grafted onto approximately 7-11-week-old female C3H/HeJ recipients. General study points: Higher clonality and more expanded CD8+ clones appeared in lesional than normal scalp.

Extraction of RNA preceded its reverse transcription into cDNA, which served as the sequencing template. The data were produced by immunoSEQ multiplex PCR, yet TCRdb's version contains in-frame clones alone and is incomplete. Observed are more than 90,000 clones, no singletons, with the top ten taking roughly a fifth. The CDR3 sequence is 17 residues long. Germline assignment: CDR1 NSQYPW and CDR2 LRSPGD (reference sequence). V was trimmed by 1 base and J by 0 bases, leaving 12 bases between them. This clone was counted between two and nine times. The antigen is undetermined. Gene labels here are mouse ones. With the read ending 4 residues before the CDR3 end, the germline J gene is used to fill in that end.

The J gene is TRBJ1-4, the V gene TRBV1, with D possibly being TRBD1 (6 bases). The clonotype was recovered from a C3H/HeJ mouse with alopecia areata. Strain haplotype at MHC: H2-k. Sequenced: lesional skin. The CDR3 region is CTCSAGLGHLSNERLFF. The DNA read from the CDR3 is TGCACCTGCAGTGCAGGTCTGGGACATCTTTCCAACGAA.